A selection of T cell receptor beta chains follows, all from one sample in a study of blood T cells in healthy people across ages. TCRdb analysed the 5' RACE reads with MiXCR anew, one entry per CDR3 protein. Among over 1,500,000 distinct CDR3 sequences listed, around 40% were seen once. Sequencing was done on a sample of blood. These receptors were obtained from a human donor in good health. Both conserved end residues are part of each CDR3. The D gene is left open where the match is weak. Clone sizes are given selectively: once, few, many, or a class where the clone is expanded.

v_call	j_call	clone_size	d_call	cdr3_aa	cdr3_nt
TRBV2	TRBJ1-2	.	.	CASSPGGSSGGYTF	TGTGCCAGCAGTCCCGGTGGCAGCTCTGGGGGCTACACCTTC
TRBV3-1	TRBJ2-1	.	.	CASSQAEGFEQFF	TGTGCCAGCAGCCAAGCGGAGGGCTTCGAGCAGTTCTTC
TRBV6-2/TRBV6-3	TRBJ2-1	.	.	CASSYGGKKDNEQFF	TGTGCCAGCAGTTATGGGGGGAAGAAGGACAATGAGCAGTTCTTC
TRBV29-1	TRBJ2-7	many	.	CSVDGKGSSYEQYF	TGCAGTGTTGATGGTAAGGGTAGTTCCTACGAGCAGTACTTC
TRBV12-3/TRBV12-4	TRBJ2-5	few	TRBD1	CASRPTGGQETQYF	TGTGCCAGCAGACCCACAGGGGGACAAGAGACCCAGTACTTC
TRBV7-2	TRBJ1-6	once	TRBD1	CASRDRASSGSYNSPLHF	TGTGCCAGCAGGGACAGGGCCTCTTCTGGATCCTATAATTCACCCCTCCACTTT
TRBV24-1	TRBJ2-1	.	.	CATSDLGENEQFF	TGTGCCACCAGTGATTTAGGGGAAAATGAGCAGTTCTTC
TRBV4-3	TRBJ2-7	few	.	CASTSPLVLDSTYEQYF	TGCGCCAGCACCTCCCCGCTTGTTCTAGACAGTACCTACGAGCAGTACTTC
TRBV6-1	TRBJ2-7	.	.	CASSEQGRSSYEQYF	TGTGCCAGCAGTGAACAGGGACGCAGCTCCTACGAGCAGTACTTC
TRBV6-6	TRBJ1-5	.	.	CASSYWAGIHQPQHF	TGTGCCAGCAGTTACTGGGCGGGAATTCATCAGCCCCAGCATTTT
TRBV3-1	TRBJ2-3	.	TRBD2	CASSRELAGFTDTQYF	TGTGCCAGCAGCCGTGAACTAGCGGGGTTCACAGATACGCAGTATTTT
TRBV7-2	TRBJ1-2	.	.	CAGSIVGPGYTF	TGTGCCGGCAGCATAGTTGGGCCAGGCTACACCTTC
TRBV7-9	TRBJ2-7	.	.	CASSLTETYYEQYF	TGTGCCAGCAGCTTGACAGAAACCTACTACGAGCAGTACTTC
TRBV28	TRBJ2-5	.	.	CASSSAGQTGLKTQYF	TGTGCCAGCAGTTCCGCCGGACAAACCGGGCTGAAGACCCAGTACTTC
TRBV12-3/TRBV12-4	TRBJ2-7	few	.	CASSLKEGITYEQYF	TGTGCCAGCAGTTTAAAGGAGGGGATCACCTACGAGCAGTACTTC
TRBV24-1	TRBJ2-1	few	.	CATSDYGTRGDNEQFF	TGTGCCACCAGTGATTATGGCACCCGGGGCGACAATGAGCAGTTCTTC
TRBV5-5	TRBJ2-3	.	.	CASSFSQGVDTQYF	TGTGCCAGCAGCTTTAGTCAAGGAGTTGATACGCAGTATTTT
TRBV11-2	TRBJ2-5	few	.	CASSLDLLGVGAYF	TGTGCCAGCAGCTTAGATCTACTGGGGGTGGGTGCGTACTTC
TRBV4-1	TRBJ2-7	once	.	CAGSLNLDQYEQYF	TGCGCCGGCAGCCTGAACCTTGACCAATACGAGCAGTACTTC
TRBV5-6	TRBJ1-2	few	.	CASSFLGQRDHGYTF	TGTGCCAGCAGCTTCCTAGGACAGCGAGACCATGGCTACACCTTC
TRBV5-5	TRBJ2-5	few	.	CASSSLTGVETQYF	TGTGCCAGCAGCTCGTTGACAGGCGTGGAGACCCAGTACTTC
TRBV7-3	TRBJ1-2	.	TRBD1	CASSLMGPTGDGYTF	TGTGCCAGCAGCTTAATGGGGCCGACAGGGGATGGCTACACCTTC
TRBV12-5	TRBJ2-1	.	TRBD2	CASGPTSGIINEQFF	TGTGCTAGTGGCCCGACTAGCGGGATTATTAATGAGCAGTTCTTC
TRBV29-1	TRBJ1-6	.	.	CAASGGAGSPLHF	TGCGCGGCTTCTGGGGGGGCTGGTTCACCCCTCCACTTT